The 3 T cell receptor beta chains reported below all come from one sample, sequenced in a study of OX40 agonist ivuxolimab in advanced cancers. Sequencing was performed with immunoSEQ multiplex PCR; in TCRdb, only in-frame clones are kept and a portion is missing. The table shows tens of thousands of clones, with roughly 80% occurring only once. The specimen comprised CD4+ or CD8+ T cells sorted from blood, sampled in a trial of the OX40 agonist ivuxolimab. The receptors stem from an adult with an advanced solid tumor such as melanoma, head and neck, liver or kidney cancer.

CDR3 DNA: TGTGCCAGCAGCTCGGGACCGCCACAGGGATCCGGGGAGCTGTTTTTT. Amino acid sequence: CASSSGPPQGSGELFF. The V call is TRBV9, the J call TRBJ2-2; possibly TRBD1 for D (6 bases). V lost 4 bases and J lost 6, with 19 bases in between. This CDR3 has 16 residues. CDR1 is SGDLS and CDR2 is YYNGEE in the germline V gene.

This chain uses TRBV5-4 with TRBJ2-1, with 13 positions matching TRBD2. Germline loops: CDR1 SGHNT, CDR2 YYREEE (reference sequence). J lost 10 bases, V lost 4 bases, and 8 bases had no gene match. The CDR3 covers 15 residues. The DNA for the CDR3 is TGTGCCAGCAGCCCACTAGCGGGGGGGGCTCAAGAGCAGTTCTTC. Translating it yields CASSPLAGGAQEQFF.

This clone was observed a handful of times. This chain joins TRBV7-2 and TRBJ2-5; 8 bases are a match to TRBD1. Germline V CDR1 and CDR2: SGHTA, FQGNSA. The CDR3 totals 14 residues. Losses at the gene ends were 2 bases for V and 1 base for J; bases not matched to a gene: 0. The CDR3 DNA reads as TGTGCCAGCAGCTTAACAGGGGGCCAAGAGACCCAGTACTTC. Its translation: CASSLTGGQETQYF.